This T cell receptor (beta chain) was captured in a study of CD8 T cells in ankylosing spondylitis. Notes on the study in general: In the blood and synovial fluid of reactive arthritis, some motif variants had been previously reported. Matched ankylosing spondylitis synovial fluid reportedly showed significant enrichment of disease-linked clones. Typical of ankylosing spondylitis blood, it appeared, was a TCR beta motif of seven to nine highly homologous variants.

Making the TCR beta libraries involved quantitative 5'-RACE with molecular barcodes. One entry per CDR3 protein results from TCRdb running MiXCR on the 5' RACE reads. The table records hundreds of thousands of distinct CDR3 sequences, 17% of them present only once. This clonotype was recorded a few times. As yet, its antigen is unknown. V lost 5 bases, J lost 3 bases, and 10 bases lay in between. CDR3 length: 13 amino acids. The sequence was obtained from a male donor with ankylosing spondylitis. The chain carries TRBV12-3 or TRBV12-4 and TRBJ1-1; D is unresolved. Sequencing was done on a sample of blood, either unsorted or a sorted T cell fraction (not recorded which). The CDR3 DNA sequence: TGTGCCAGCAGTAGAGACTCGGACACTGAAGCTTTCTTT. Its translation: CASSRDSDTEAFF.